These T cell receptor beta chains were read from a single sample in a study of beta chain features in type 1 diabetes. Clones were read by immunoSEQ multiplex PCR, and TCRdb kept only the in-frame ones, dropping some. The sample records more than 150,000 clones, about 13% being singletons. Material for sequencing was central memory CD4+ T cells from blood. These TCRs come from a woman between 18 and 30 years old in good health. The CDR3 runs from the conserved cysteine through the conserved F or W. Each record gives: CDR3 protein, CDR3 DNA, D gene, clone size, J gene, V gene. A D gene is named only where the DNA matches it firmly. A clone size is listed for some rows: how often the clone was seen (once, few, many), or a class if it is expanded.

CASSQEVRRSYYEQYF | TGCGCCAGCAGCCAAGAAGTTAGGAGGAGTTACTACGAGCAGTACTTC | . | . | TRBJ2-7 | TRBV4-1
CASSLGHLAGGNEQFF | TGTGCCAGCAGCTTAGGACACCTAGCGGGAGGGAATGAGCAGTTCTTC | TRBD2 | few | TRBJ2-1 | TRBV7-2
CASEGQVPNEQFF | TGTGCCAGCGAAGGACAGGTCCCCAATGAGCAGTTCTTC | TRBD1 | few | TRBJ2-1 | TRBV25-1
CASSGRWEETQYF | TGTGCCAGCAGTGGAAGGTGGGAGGAGACCCAGTACTTC | . | . | TRBJ2-5 | TRBV6-1
CASSPSTGGSEAFF | TGTGCCAGCAGCCCCTCGACAGGGGGCTCTGAAGCTTTCTTT | TRBD1 | . | TRBJ1-1 | TRBV11-3
CAWGTTGVSNQPQHF | TGTGCCTGGGGGACGACAGGGGTTTCCAATCAGCCCCAGCATTTT | TRBD1 | . | TRBJ1-5 | TRBV30
CASSLEGTGGRGYTF | TGCGCCAGCAGCTTGGAGGGGACAGGAGGGAGAGGCTACACCTTC | TRBD1 | few | TRBJ1-2 | TRBV5-1
CASSEEVGQGGLETQYF | TGTGCCAGCAGTGAAGAGGTTGGGCAGGGAGGTTTGGAGACCCAGTACTTC | . | . | TRBJ2-5 | TRBV6-1
CASSSALLNEQYF | TGTGCCAGCAGTTCCGCCCTCCTAAACGAGCAGTACTTC | . | few | TRBJ2-7 | TRBV27
CAWSYGQPEQFF | TGTGCCTGGAGTTATGGACAGCCTGAGCAGTTCTTC | . | few | TRBJ2-1 | TRBV30
CATQKLLAGLFF | TGTGCCACCCAAAAACTTTTAGCGGGGTTGTTCTTC | TRBD2 | . | TRBJ2-1 | TRBV28
CASSGQGPRETQYF | TGTGCCAGCAGCGGTCAGGGGCCGAGGGAGACCCAGTACTTC | . | few | TRBJ2-5 | TRBV7-2
CASSTDRGTESNQPQHF | TGTGCCAGTAGTACCGACAGGGGCACTGAGAGCAATCAGCCCCAGCATTTT | TRBD1 | few | TRBJ1-5 | TRBV19
CASSLTGTQGNTIYF | TGTGCCAGCAGCTTAACAGGGACGCAAGGAAACACCATATATTTT | . | few | TRBJ1-3 | TRBV7-6
CASSSVEPQHF | TGTGCCAGCAGTTCCGTTGAGCCCCAGCATTTT | . | few | TRBJ1-5 | TRBV28
CASSTSGANNQPQHF | TGTGCCAGCTCCACCTCAGGGGCAAACAATCAGCCCCAGCATTTT | . | few | TRBJ1-5 | TRBV18
CASRFFRGDTQYF | TGTGCCAGCAGGTTCTTTCGGGGAGATACGCAGTATTTT | . | . | TRBJ2-3 | TRBV6-5
CASSPSRTSTDTQYF | TGTGCCAGCAGCCCTTCTAGGACTAGCACAGATACGCAGTATTTT | . | . | TRBJ2-3 | TRBV11-3
CAWSVLLSDTQYF | TGTGCCTGGAGTGTCCTCCTCTCAGATACGCAGTATTTT | . | few | TRBJ2-3 | TRBV30
CASRGTGGNQPQHF | TGTGCCAGCAGGGGGACAGGGGGCAATCAGCCCCAGCATTTT | TRBD1 | . | TRBJ1-5 | TRBV6-5
CASSYAETQYF | TGTGCCAGCAGTTACGCGGAGACCCAGTACTTC | . | . | TRBJ2-5 | TRBV6-5
CASSYSRDGDTQYF | TGTGCCAGCAGTTACTCCCGGGATGGAGATACGCAGTATTTT | . | . | TRBJ2-3 | TRBV6-6
CAWSFPTGGYGYTF | TGTGCCTGGAGTTTCCCGACAGGCGGGTATGGCTACACCTTC | . | few | TRBJ1-2 | TRBV30
CASSFNGEQFF | TGTGCCAGCAGCTTTAACGGTGAGCAGTTCTTC | . | . | TRBJ2-1 | TRBV7-2
CASHSGGLGNEQFF | TGTGCCAGCCACTCCGGGGGACTTGGGAATGAGCAGTTCTTC | . | few | TRBJ2-1 | TRBV11-2
CASSLDTNTGELFF | TGTGCCAGCAGTTTAGACACAAACACCGGGGAGCTGTTTTTT | . | . | TRBJ2-2 | TRBV27
CASSDRGYGYTF | TGTGCCAGCAGTGACAGGGGCTATGGCTACACCTTC | . | . | TRBJ1-2 | TRBV25-1
CAWSEGRGRSSYGYTF | TGTGCCTGGAGTGAGGGCAGGGGACGGTCTAGCTATGGCTACACCTTC | . | . | TRBJ1-2 | TRBV30
CASSLYAGRNTQYF | TGTGCCAGCAGTTTATATGCGGGGCGGAATACGCAGTATTTT | . | few | TRBJ2-3 | TRBV27
CAWSSAGTLTVTDTQYF | TGTGCCTGGAGCTCCGCCGGGACTCTGACTGTCACAGATACGCAGTATTTT | . | . | TRBJ2-3 | TRBV30
CASYSGGTNEKLFF | TGCGCCAGCTATTCAGGGGGGACAAATGAAAAACTGTTTTTT | TRBD1 | few | TRBJ1-4 | TRBV5-1
CASSSAGNYGYTF | TGTGCCAGCAGTAGTGCAGGGAACTATGGCTACACCTTC | . | few | TRBJ1-2 | TRBV28
CASSQTTGGREQYF | TGTGCCAGCAGCCAAACTACAGGGGGGAGAGAGCAGTACTTC | TRBD1 | . | TRBJ2-7 | TRBV4-2
CASSPQRGNLGNQPQHF | TGTGCCAGCTCACCACAACGCGGGAATCTGGGCAATCAGCCCCAGCATTTT | . | . | TRBJ1-5 | TRBV18
CSVEAGQGATDTQYF | TGCAGCGTTGAAGCCGGACAGGGGGCGACAGATACGCAGTATTTT | TRBD1 | . | TRBJ2-3 | TRBV29-1
CASTRAGGANYGYTF | TGTGCCAGCACCCGGGCGGGGGGTGCTAACTATGGCTACACCTTC | . | few | TRBJ1-2 | TRBV7-9
CASSFGGSTDTQYF | TGTGCCAGCAGTTTTGGAGGGAGCACAGATACGCAGTATTTT | . | . | TRBJ2-3 | TRBV28
CASSLRQRLYEQYF | TGTGCCAGCAGCCTTAGACAGAGGCTCTACGAGCAGTACTTC | . | few | TRBJ2-7 | TRBV7-2
CASSFRDRLANEQFF | TGTGCCAGCAGTTTCAGGGACAGGTTGGCCAATGAGCAGTTCTTC | TRBD1 | . | TRBJ2-1 | TRBV27
CASMTRGSETQYF | TGTGCCAGCATGACCCGGGGTTCCGAGACCCAGTACTTC | . | few | TRBJ2-5 | TRBV5-4
CASSVGAGLSYEQYF | TGTGCCAGCAGCGTAGGGGCAGGCCTCTCCTACGAGCAGTACTTC | . | . | TRBJ2-7 | TRBV9
CATSGWESSYNEQFF | TGTGCCACCTCCGGTTGGGAGAGCTCCTACAATGAGCAGTTCTTC | . | once | TRBJ2-1 | TRBV10-3
CASSRGAGSENIQYF | TGCGCCAGCAGCCGTGGAGCGGGAAGCGAAAACATTCAGTACTTC | TRBD2 | . | TRBJ2-4 | TRBV5-1
CASSQVKQGTDTQYF | TGCGCCAGCAGCCAAGTTAAACAGGGAACAGATACGCAGTATTTT | . | . | TRBJ2-3 | TRBV4-3
CASSPSGRAEDTQYF | TGTGCCAGCAGCCCTAGCGGGAGGGCCGAGGATACGCAGTATTTT | TRBD2 | few | TRBJ2-3 | TRBV27
CASATDLNTEAFF | TGTGCTAGTGCGACAGATCTGAACACTGAAGCTTTCTTT | . | few | TRBJ1-1 | TRBV12-5
CSVPTSGNEQFF | TGCAGCGTGCCCACTAGTGGGAATGAGCAGTTCTTC | . | few | TRBJ2-1 | TRBV29-1
CASRGTGRYEQYF | TGTGCCAGCAGAGGGACAGGAAGGTACGAGCAGTACTTC | TRBD1 | few | TRBJ2-7 | TRBV6-5
CASSLTGTGRSGYTF | TGTGCCAGCAGTTTAACCGGGACAGGGAGGAGTGGCTACACCTTC | TRBD1 | . | TRBJ1-2 | TRBV27
CASSAITGTDYEQYF | TGTGCCAGCAGCGCGATCACAGGGACGGATTACGAGCAGTACTTC | . | few | TRBJ2-7 | TRBV6-5
CASSADQLRNSEQFF | TGTGCCAGCAGCGCAGACCAACTAAGAAATAGTGAGCAGTTCTTC | . | . | TRBJ2-1 | TRBV9
CASSSPGQKNYQPQHF | TGTGCCAGCAGTTCCCCCGGACAGAAAAACTATCAGCCCCAGCATTTT | . | . | TRBJ1-5 | TRBV6-5
CASSVEESGTQYF | TGTGCCAGCAGCGTAGAGGAATCGGGGACCCAGTACTTC | . | few | TRBJ2-5 | TRBV9
CASSLAGRNTYGYTF | TGTGCCAGCAGCTTAGCTGGCAGGAACACCTATGGCTACACCTTC | . | few | TRBJ1-2 | TRBV7-9